These 10 T cell receptor beta chains were all obtained from the same sample, sequenced in a study of blood T cell repertoires in COVID-19. TCRdb keeps only in-frame clones here, not all; method: immunoSEQ multiplex PCR. The repertoire includes approximately 120,000 clones, just under 90% of them detected once, and approximately 1% sits in the top ten. The sequenced sample consisted of peripheral blood. All receptors come from a human donor in a cohort sampled during active COVID-19.

This sequence joins TRBV6-6 and TRBJ1-5; D unclear. CDR1 is MNHNY, CDR2 SVGAGI, per germline (reference sequence). The CDR3 length is 16 residues. The V end lost 6 bases, the J end lost 2 bases, and 17 bases lay between the germline ends. This CDR3 reads CASRTGGPGGNQPQHF. The CDR3, as DNA: TGTGCCAGCAGGACCGGTGGTCCGGGAGGCAATCAGCCCCAGCATTTT.

This chain connects TRBV5-1 to TRBJ1-1; TRBD1 might be the D (5 bases). This CDR3 has 15 residues. Germline V lookup: CDR1 SGHRS, CDR2 YFSETQ. With 0 bases removed from V and 1 base from J, the gap between germline ends came to 10 bases. CDR3 in DNA: TGCGCCAGCAGCTTGGTAGGGGCCAGGAACACTGAAGCTTTCTTT. It encodes CASSLVGARNTEAFF. Using reference TRBV5-1 and TRBJ1-1 for the parts outside the CDR3, the full variable domain is KAGVTQTPRYLIKTRGQQVTLSCSPISGHRSVSWYQQTPGQGLQFLFEYFSETQRNKGNFPGRFSGRQFSNSRSEMNVSTLELGDSALYLCASSLVGARNTEAFFGQGTRLTVV.

This chain connects TRBV7-8 to TRBJ1-1; D perhaps matches TRBD1 (5 bases). CDR3 length equals 16 residues. The V end was cut by 0 bases, the J end by 2 bases, with 13 bases between. Germline values: CDR1 SGHVS, CDR2 FQNEAQ. CDR3 sequence: CASSLARGRVNTEAFF. DNA for the CDR3: TGTGCCAGCAGCTTAGCGCGGGGCAGGGTCAACACTGAAGCTTTCTTT.

The V call is TRBV7-2, the J call TRBJ2-3, with 16 bases fitting TRBD2. Looked up from germline, CDR1 is SGHTA and CDR2 is FQGNSA. V shed 0 bases, J shed 3 bases, and the junction held 0 bases outside the gene matches. The CDR3 sequence is 17 residues long. The CDR3 DNA reads TGTGCCAGCAGCTTAGCGGGACTAGCGGGGGGGACAGATACGCAGTATTTT. Its translation: CASSLAGLAGGTDTQYF. The complete variable domain, with remaining parts taken from reference TRBV7-2 and TRBJ2-3, reads GAGVSQSPSNKVTEKGKDVELRCDPISGHTALYWYRQSLGQGLEFLIYFQGNSAPDKSGLPSDRFSAERTGGSVSTLTIQRTQQEDSAVYLCASSLAGLAGGTDTQYFGPGTRLTVL.

This clone has a handful of counts. CDR3 sequence (DNA): TGTGCCAGCGGCCAGGTATATAGCAATCAGCCCCAGCATTTT. Residues: CASGQVYSNQPQHF. This chain links TRBV6-6 with TRBJ1-5; no reliable D call. This CDR3 contains 14 residues. Per the germline V gene, CDR1 is MNHNY and CDR2 is SVGAGI (reference sequence). Deletions cut 8 bases from V and 0 bases from J, with 11 bases between.

The genes are TRBV15 and TRBJ2-5, with a tentative D call TRBD1 (6 bases). Trimming took off 0 bases at V and 5 bases at J, with 7 bases between the two ends. Germline CDR1 LNHNV, CDR2 YYDKDF (reference sequence). CDR3 size: 13 residues. The CDR3 is CATSRDRGETQYF. DNA of the CDR3: TGTGCCACCAGCAGAGACAGGGGCGAGACCCAGTACTTC.

The rearrangement uses TRBV12-5 and TRBJ1-2; weak D call: TRBD1 (5 bases). V lost 1 base to trimming and J lost 4 bases, with 10 bases between them. Germline V gene sequence: CDR1 LGHNT, CDR2 FRNRAP. This CDR3 comprises 14 residues. This CDR3 is CASGLGQSGYGYTF. The CDR3 DNA sequence: TGTGCTAGTGGTTTGGGACAGTCTGGCTATGGCTACACCTTC.

The chain links TRBV19 to TRBJ2-7; 8 bases match TRBD2. The V gene's germline CDR1 is LNHDA and CDR2 SQIVND (reference sequence). V was pared by 4 bases and J by 0 bases, with 8 bases of the junction left unmatched. CDR3 length: 16 amino acids. CDR3 amino acids: CASSTPGGGNSYEQYF. In DNA form, the CDR3 reads TGTGCCAGTAGTACCCCGGGGGGGGGTAACTCCTACGAGCAGTACTTC.

The chain couples TRBV11-3 to TRBJ2-2; 9 bases are a match to TRBD2. Trimming took 6 bases from V and 6 from J; bases not matched to a gene: 8. Germline V gene lookup returns CDR1 SGHNT and CDR2 YENEEA. This CDR3 is built from 15 residues. CDR3: CASSPREGHAGELFF. In nucleotides, the CDR3 is TGTGCCAGCAGTCCGCGGGAGGGCCACGCCGGGGAGCTGTTTTTT.

The rearrangement joins TRBV7-6 to TRBJ2-3, with a weak D call TRBD1 (6 bases). The ends were cut back, 3 bases at V and 6 bases at J, with 16 bases in the middle. The CDR3 is 15 amino acids. The germline V gene encodes CDR1 SGHVS and CDR2 FNYEAQ. CDR3 in amino acids: CASSLGSGVSDTQYF. The DNA for the CDR3 is TGTGCCAGCAGCTTGGGATCAGGGGTTAGTGATACGCAGTATTTT.